One sample yielded the 3 T cell receptor beta chains listed below, sequenced in a study of T cell clonality in common variable immunodeficiency. TCRdb's copy holds only in-frame clones and misses some; the assay was immunoSEQ multiplex PCR. Recorded here are around 39,000 clones, with no singletons, and the ten leading clones hold 0.95%. Sequencing input: peripheral blood mononuclear cells. The receptors were gathered from a person aged 18 to 75 in good health.

In this sample, this clone turned up many times. The read falls 3 residues short of the CDR3 end, and the missing part is taken from the germline J gene. The J gene is TRBJ2-3, the V gene TRBV5-1, with TRBD1 as a possible D gene (5 bases). V dropped 0 bases and J dropped 1 base, with 6 bases sitting between them. Germline V gives CDR1 SGHRS, CDR2 YFSETQ. The CDR3 sequence is 14 residues long. The covered CDR3 bases are TGCGCCAGCAGCTTGGGGGGCGGCACAGATACG. Protein sequence: CASSLGGGTDT. The full CDR3 protein reads CASSLGGGTDTQYF.

In its sample, this clone was seen many times. CDR3 DNA, as far as it was read: TGTGCCAGCAGCCAAGATAACCGACAGGGGGGGTCCGGGGAG. It translates to CASSQDNRQGGSGE. In full, the CDR3 is CASSQDNRQGGSGELFF. V gene TRBV4-2 combines with J gene TRBJ2-2, with 9 bases lining up with TRBD1. The read terminates 3 residues before the CDR3 end, so the remaining end is supplied by the germline J gene. The CDR3 runs 17 residues. The ends lost 0 bases at V and 6 bases at J; junction bases unmatched: 8. Germline assignment: CDR1 LGHNA and CDR2 YNFKEQ.

This clone was observed many times. The observed sequence ends 3 residues before the CDR3 terminus, with the missing tail filled in from the germline J gene. J is TRBJ2-1 and V is TRBV7-2, with D unclear. This CDR3 is built from 11 residues. Germline assignment: CDR1 SGHTA and CDR2 FQGNSA. The V gene lost 5 bases and the J gene lost 9 bases, with 8 bases spanning the gap. The DNA read from the CDR3 is TGTGCCAGCAGCCCGGGTGCTGAG. Translation: CASSPGAE. The full CDR3 is CASSPGAEQFF.